This T cell receptor (beta chain) came from a study of shared clonotypes between healthy human individuals. Findings and caveats of the study: Generally, naive subsets (rather than memory subsets) showed larger estimated richness. With few donors, the genetic and exposure-history diversity represented was limited.

The table lists this clone with a count of one. Antigen specificity is unknown. Cells designated naive CD8 were CD45RO-negative and were positively selected for CCR7, with terminally differentiated effector memory CD45RA+ cells excluded. Some clones are missing from TCRdb's copy, which holds only in-frame ones; the method was immunoSEQ multiplex PCR. Of 760,000 or so clones listed, 96% were seen once; the top ten hold around 0.21%. The material sequenced was naive CD8+ T cells sorted from blood. The origin of this receptor is a man younger than 45 in good health.

This CDR3 is CASRDRGSNTEAFF. CDR3 coding DNA: TGTGCCAGCAGGGACAGGGGCTCAAACACTGAAGCTTTCTTT. V and J are TRBV6-4 and TRBJ1-1, with 9 bases fitting TRBD1. Trimming at V came to 6 bases and at J to 2 bases, leaving 4 bases not matched to a gene. Germline assignment: CDR1 MRHNA and CDR2 SNTAGT. The CDR3 totals 14 residues.